These T cell receptor beta chains were read from a single sample in a study of cytomegalovirus exposure and HLA in healthy donors. Sequenced by immunoSEQ multiplex PCR; TCRdb stores in-frame clones only, minus some. The data contain under 200,000 clones, 68% of them singletons. Sequenced: PBMCs. All receptors come from a woman aged 18-29 years in good health and CMV-seropositive. Each CDR3 is given with its conserved first and last residue. The order of the fields is D gene, clone size, J gene, V gene, CDR3 protein, CDR3 DNA. D genes are given only for firm matches. The size field is filled for only some rows; it gives once, few, many or a size class.

>-|-|TRBJ2-7|TRBV14
CASSQSFRGAIYEQYF
TGTGCCAGCAGCCAATCGTTCCGGGGGGCAATCTACGAGCAGTACTTC
>TRBD2|-|TRBJ2-5|TRBV29-1
CSGGGTHSRETQYF
TGCAGCGGGGGGGGGACCCACTCCAGGGAGACCCAGTACTTC
>-|-|TRBJ1-5|TRBV5-4
CASSPGGDSNQPQHF
TGTGCCAGCAGCCCTGGGGGGGATAGCAATCAGCCCCAGCATTTT
>TRBD1|-|TRBJ1-5|TRBV4-2
CASSQRTGEINQPQHF
TGTGCCAGCAGCCAACGGACAGGGGAGATTAATCAGCCCCAGCATTTT
>TRBD1|-|TRBJ2-3|TRBV30
CACTHQTGIGDTQYF
TGTGCCTGCACACATCAGACAGGGATTGGAGATACGCAGTATTTT
>TRBD1|-|TRBJ2-4|TRBV5-1
CASSEQGPQNIQYF
TGCGCCAGCAGCGAACAGGGGCCACAAAACATTCAGTACTTC
>-|few|TRBJ1-4|TRBV4-3
CASSQAGRVSGEKLFF
TGCGCCAGCAGCCAAGCGGGCAGGGTATCAGGTGAAAAACTGTTTTTT
>-|-|TRBJ1-4|TRBV7-9
CASSLKGGGEKLFF
TGTGCTAGCAGCCTGAAGGGTGGCGGGGAAAAACTGTTTTTT
>-|-|TRBJ1-2|TRBV5-4
CASSPREGLYGYTF
TGTGCCAGCAGCCCGAGGGAGGGGCTCTATGGCTACACCTTC
>TRBD1|-|TRBJ1-1|TRBV30
CASTGDRGINTEAFF
TGTGCCTCCACGGGGGACAGGGGGATAAACACTGAAGCTTTCTTT
>-|-|TRBJ1-5|TRBV6-1
CASSEVAGFTNQPQHF
TGTGCCAGCAGTGAAGTAGCTGGGTTTACAAATCAGCCCCAGCATTTT
>TRBD1|-|TRBJ2-5|TRBV7-9
CASSLSGQGETQYF
TGTGCCAGCAGCTTATCTGGACAGGGGGAGACCCAGTACTTC
>TRBD1|-|TRBJ1-1|TRBV5-6
CASSLGEGASTEAFF
TGTGCCAGCAGCTTGGGAGAGGGGGCTTCTACTGAAGCTTTCTTT
>-|-|TRBJ1-2|TRBV5-1
CASSSPLMGHYGYTF
TGCGCCAGCAGTTCACCTCTAATGGGGCACTATGGCTACACCTTC
>TRBD1|-|TRBJ1-6|TRBV5-6
CASSSSDRVTPLHF
TGTGCCAGCAGCAGCTCGGACAGGGTTACACCCCTCCACTTT
>-|-|TRBJ1-5|TRBV2
CASSVPGEQHF
TGTGCCAGCAGTGTCCCCGGTGAACAGCATTTT
>-|-|TRBJ1-1|TRBV6-1
CASSETGGNTEAFF
TGTGCCAGCAGTGAAACGGGGGGGAACACTGAAGCTTTCTTT
>-|-|TRBJ2-7|TRBV9
CASSPGTGDYEQYF
TGTGCCAGCAGCCCCGGGACGGGAGACTACGAGCAGTACTTC
>TRBD1|-|TRBJ2-2|TRBV7-6
CASSNYPRTGLNTGELFF
TGTGCCAGCAGCAACTACCCACGGACAGGGCTGAACACCGGGGAGCTGTTTTTT
>-|-|TRBJ2-5|TRBV5-4
CASSVTGRPQETQYF
TGTGCCAGCAGCGTAACTGGGCGTCCACAAGAGACCCAGTACTTC
>TRBD2|-|TRBJ2-5|TRBV7-3
CASSPQGGPQETQYF
TGTGCCAGCAGCCCCCAGGGAGGGCCCCAAGAGACCCAGTACTTC
>-|-|TRBJ1-4|TRBV5-6
CASSFLLAEEKLFF
TGTGCCAGCAGCTTTTTATTGGCTGAAGAAAAACTGTTTTTT
>TRBD1|-|TRBJ2-5|TRBV28
CASTLSRGRETQYF
TGTGCCAGCACCCTAAGCAGGGGGCGGGAGACCCAGTACTTC
>TRBD1|few|TRBJ1-1|TRBV9
CASNIGTVNTEAFF
TGTGCCAGCAACATCGGGACAGTGAACACTGAAGCTTTCTTT
>-|-|TRBJ2-1|TRBV6-5
CASTDQGASYNEQFF
TGTGCCAGCACCGACCAAGGAGCGTCCTACAATGAGCAGTTCTTC
>-|-|TRBJ1-4|TRBV27
CASSFNGRGEKLFF
TGTGCCAGCAGTTTTAATGGTAGGGGTGAAAAACTGTTTTTT
>-|-|TRBJ1-5|TRBV19
CASSIRDISNQPQHF
TGTGCCAGTAGTATACGAGACATTAGCAATCAGCCCCAGCATTTT
>TRBD2|-|TRBJ2-3|TRBV5-4
CASSGTSGGHLFADTQYF
TGTGCCAGCAGCGGAACTAGCGGGGGGCACCTTTTCGCAGATACGCAGTATTTT
>TRBD1|-|TRBJ2-3|TRBV7-2
CASSLGQYTDTQYF
TGTGCCAGCAGCCTGGGACAGTACACAGATACGCAGTATTTT
>TRBD1|once|TRBJ2-1|TRBV25-1
CASSGWTGRSYNEQFF
TGTGCCAGCAGTGGATGGACAGGACGATCCTACAATGAGCAGTTCTTC
>TRBD1|many|TRBJ1-5|TRBV18
CASSPPMEGAIEGRPQHF
TGTGCCAGCTCACCACCAATGGAGGGGGCCATCGAGGGGCGGCCCCAGCATTTT
>TRBD2|-|TRBJ2-5|TRBV5-1
CASSRTSVETQYF
TGCGCCAGCAGCCGGACTAGCGTGGAGACCCAGTACTTC
>-|-|TRBJ1-1|TRBV10-3
CATKGQKGNTEAFF
TGTGCCACCAAGGGGCAGAAAGGGAACACTGAAGCTTTCTTT
>TRBD2|-|TRBJ2-7|TRBV27
CASSFGTSGNDEQYF
TGTGCCAGCAGTTTCGGGACTAGCGGGAACGACGAGCAGTACTTC
>-|-|TRBJ2-5|TRBV27
CASSLWQGETQYF
TGTGCCAGCAGTTTATGGCAGGGAGAGACCCAGTACTTC
>-|-|TRBJ2-7|TRBV2
CASSLTVPKTNEQYF
TGTGCCAGCAGCCTGACAGTACCAAAGACAAACGAGCAGTACTTC
>-|few|TRBJ1-5|TRBV11-2
CASSLAVAGNSNQPQHF
TGTGCCAGCAGCTTAGCTGTAGCGGGGAATAGCAATCAGCCCCAGCATTTT
>TRBD1|few|TRBJ2-7|TRBV19
CASSISQGAYEQYF
TGTGCCAGTAGTATTTCTCAGGGGGCCTACGAGCAGTACTTC
>-|-|TRBJ1-1|TRBV13
CASSFRVNTEAFF
TGTGCCAGCAGCTTCAGGGTGAACACTGAAGCTTTCTTT
>TRBD1|-|TRBJ2-3|TRBV14
CASSLSGQGDTDTQYF
TGTGCCAGCAGCCTATCGGGACAGGGAGACACAGATACGCAGTATTTT
>-|-|TRBJ1-6|TRBV7-9
CASSLGSGFYNSPLHF
TGTGCCAGCAGTCTCGGTTCGGGGTTCTATAATTCACCCCTCCACTTT
>TRBD1|-|TRBJ1-2|TRBV7-3
CASSGDRARGYTF
TGTGCCAGCAGCGGGGACAGGGCTCGTGGCTACACCTTC
>TRBD1|-|TRBJ1-5|TRBV19
CASSKGATYSNQPQHF
TGTGCCAGTTCTAAGGGGGCCACCTATAGCAATCAGCCCCAGCATTTT
>TRBD1|-|TRBJ1-1|TRBV7-6
CASSRQGGDTEAFF
TGTGCCAGCAGCCGACAGGGGGGGGACACTGAAGCTTTCTTT
>-|-|TRBJ2-3|TRBV18
CASSPSPTNTDTQYF
TGTGCCAGCTCACCTTCACCGACAAACACAGATACGCAGTATTTT
>TRBD1|-|TRBJ1-5|TRBV7-8
CASSSGQGQQPQHF
TGTGCCAGCAGCTCGGGACAGGGGCAACAGCCCCAGCATTTT
>-|-|TRBJ1-2|TRBV19
CASSYQTGSLSYGYTF
TGTGCCAGTAGCTACCAGACAGGATCGTTATCCTATGGCTACACCTTC
>-|-|TRBJ2-7|TRBV29-1
CSVLEGVEQYF
TGCAGCGTTCTCGAGGGGGTCGAGCAGTACTTC
>TRBD1|-|TRBJ1-6|TRBV7-2
CASSLSGGRDSNSPLHF
TGTGCCAGCAGCTTAAGTGGGGGGCGGGACAGCAATTCACCCCTCCACTTT
>-|-|TRBJ1-1|TRBV5-4
CASSPGGVWTEAFF
TGTGCCAGCAGCCCGGGGGGGGTTTGGACTGAAGCTTTCTTT
>TRBD2|-|TRBJ2-5|TRBV5-1
CASSPGGGNLKETQYF
TGCGCCAGCAGTCCCGGGGGGGGGAACCTTAAAGAGACCCAGTACTTC
>-|-|TRBJ1-1|TRBV5-6
CASSLLESMNTEAFF
TGTGCCAGCAGCTTGTTAGAGAGCATGAACACTGAAGCTTTCTTT
>-|-|TRBJ2-3|TRBV5-1
CASSIDSPTTDTQYF
TGCGCCAGCAGCATCGACAGTCCGACCACAGATACGCAGTATTTT
>TRBD2|-|TRBJ2-7|TRBV29-1
CSVQTSGGYEQYF
TGCAGCGTACAGACTAGCGGGGGTTACGAGCAGTACTTC
>TRBD1|many|TRBJ1-3|TRBV4-1
CASSRTGGGNTIYF
TGCGCCAGCAGTCGGACAGGGGGTGGAAACACCATATATTTT